These 25 T cell receptor beta chains were all obtained from the same sample, sequenced in a study of T cell responses to AZD1222 COVID-19 vaccine. Profiling relied on immunoSEQ multiplex PCR, and the TCRdb table lists in-frame clones only, not all of them. The table has 150,000 to 250,000 clones, around 93% seen once. Here the sequenced sample was peripheral blood, taken 28 days after the second AZD1222 dose. These receptor sequences come from an adult who received the AZD1222 COVID-19 vaccine.

This clone was recorded only once. V usage is TRBV24-1 and J usage is TRBJ2-3; 8 bases fit TRBD1. Germline CDR1 reads KGHDR; CDR2 reads SFDVKD. This CDR3 has 16 residues. With V trimmed by 2 bases and J by 2 bases, 5 bases remained unmatched. The CDR3 here is CATSDSGTGITDTQYF. CDR3 DNA: TGTGCCACCAGTGATTCCGGGACAGGTATCACAGATACGCAGTATTTT.

The table lists this clone with a few counts. This chain connects TRBV18 to TRBJ1-6; D remains unclear. CDR3 size: 16 residues. The V gene's germline CDR1 is KGHSH and CDR2 LQKENI. Between the trimmed V and J ends, which lost 3 bases and 2 bases, there was a span of 11 bases. CDR3 DNA sequence: TGTGCCAGCTCACCCGAAGGCAGACCCTATAATTCACCCCTCCACTTT. Protein: CASSPEGRPYNSPLHF.

V is TRBV7-9 and J is TRBJ2-2; D not certain. Trimming cost V 7 bases and J 8 bases, with 14 bases left between them. Germline CDR1 and CDR2: SEHNR and FQNEAQ (reference sequence). The CDR3 spans 13 residues. CDR3 protein: CASNPRAAGELFF. In nucleotides, the CDR3 is TGTGCCAGCAACCCTCGGGCCGCGGGGGAGCTGTTTTTT.

The V and J genes are TRBV6-4 and TRBJ2-7; D perhaps matches TRBD2 (5 bases). Germline values: CDR1 MRHNA, CDR2 SNTAGT. The V end lost 2 bases, the J end lost 1 base, and 18 bases lay between the germline ends. This CDR3 has 17 amino acids. CDR3 nucleotide sequence: TGTGCCAGCAGTGACGACGAGGGTTGTAACACATCCTACGAGCAGTACTTC. It yields the protein CASSDDEGCNTSYEQYF.

The chain carries TRBV6-5 and TRBJ1-5; TRBD1 matches 9 bases. Germline assignment: CDR1 MNHEY and CDR2 SVGAGI. This CDR3 is built from 14 residues. Trimming removed 3 bases from V and 4 bases from J; junction bases left unmatched: 1. CDR3: CASSYGTGNQPQHF. In nucleotides, the CDR3 is TGTGCCAGCAGTTATGGGACAGGGAATCAGCCCCAGCATTTT.

This chain links TRBV28 with TRBJ1-1, with D maybe TRBD1 (5 bases). Trimming left V 1 base short and J 0 bases short, with 15 bases between. The CDR3 sequence is 17 residues long. Germline V gene data show CDR1 as MDHEN and CDR2 as SYDVKM. The CDR3 loop reads CASSLLAGILMNTEAFF. CDR3 sequence (DNA): TGTGCCAGCAGTTTATTAGCAGGGATCTTAATGAACACTGAAGCTTTCTTT.

The V call is TRBV29-1, the J call TRBJ1-1, with 8 bases lining up with TRBD1. The trim removed 7 bases at V and 3 bases at J, leaving 7 bases unmatched. In germline, CDR1 is SQVTM, CDR2 ANQGSEA. The CDR3 contains 13 residues. In nucleotides, the CDR3 is TGCAGCGCCCGACAGGGGAAGGACACTGAAGCTTTCTTT. Translating it yields CSARQGKDTEAFF.

The chain links TRBV2 to TRBJ1-3, with 7 bases fitting TRBD1. The CDR3 is made up of 14 amino acids. V dropped 8 bases and J dropped 0; count of bases not matched to a gene: 4. Germline CDR1 reads SNHLY; CDR2 reads FYNNEI. The CDR3 here is CASADRISGNTIYF. CDR3 DNA sequence: TGTGCCAGCGCGGACAGGATCTCTGGAAACACCATATATTTT.

The rearrangement links TRBV6-1 to TRBJ1-4; perhaps TRBD1 as D (5 bases). The CDR3 covers 15 residues. V was shortened by 2 bases and J by 8 bases, with 15 bases between the two germline ends. Germline V gene sequence: CDR1 MNHNS, CDR2 SASEGT. The chain's CDR3 is CASSENPQGWEKLFF. The CDR3 DNA sequence: TGTGCCAGCAGTGAAAATCCCCAGGGTTGGGAAAAACTGTTTTTT.

The CDR3 DNA is TGTGCCAGCAGCTTAGTCGACAGGGGTGATCAGCCCCAGCATTTT. Translated, it gives CASSLVDRGDQPQHF. V and J are TRBV7-2 and TRBJ1-5; 8 nucleotides agree with TRBD1. V was clipped by 1 base and J by 5 bases; unmatched bases: 4. The CDR3 has 15 residues. Germline V gene sequence: CDR1 SGHTA, CDR2 FQGNSA.

This sequence joins TRBV18 and TRBJ1-1; 10 nucleotides align to TRBD1. This CDR3 has 18 amino acids. Germline CDR1 KGHSH, CDR2 LQKENI. After removal of 1 base from V and 2 bases from J, the junction contained 10 bases not matched to a gene. The CDR3 loop is CASSPRLRDRGTNTEAFF. In nucleotides, the CDR3 is TGTGCCAGCTCACCACGTCTCCGGGACAGGGGCACTAACACTGAAGCTTTCTTT.

CDR3 bases: TGCGCCAGCAGCTTGGCCGAGGACAGGGGGCTGGATGAGCAGTTCTTC. Protein: CASSLAEDRGLDEQFF. The chain uses TRBV5-1 and TRBJ2-1, with TRBD1 matching over 11 bases. CDR1 is SGHRS and CDR2 is YFSETQ in the germline V gene. CDR3 size: 16 residues. Trimming removed 0 bases from V and 8 bases from J; junction bases left unmatched: 7.

The chain has TRBV5-5 and TRBJ1-5, with no clear D. From germline, CDR1 is SGHKS and CDR2 YYEKEE (reference sequence). This CDR3 has 16 residues. V lost 4 bases to trimming and J lost 1 base, with 15 bases between them. CDR3 region: CASSLRGDVSNQPQHF. The DNA of the CDR3 is TGTGCCAGCAGCCTAAGAGGAGACGTAAGCAATCAGCCCCAGCATTTT.

The chain couples TRBV6-6 to TRBJ1-2; D may be TRBD1 (5 bases). Trimming stripped 5 bases from V and 4 bases from J, with 17 bases between. CDR3 size: 15 residues. Germline V gives CDR1 MNHNY, CDR2 SVGAGI (reference sequence). CDR3 in DNA: TGTGCCAGCAGTCTCCGAACGGGGGACGCCTATGGCTACACCTTC. This sequence encodes CASSLRTGDAYGYTF.

The V gene is TRBV11-2, the J gene TRBJ1-2, with 9 bases fitting TRBD1. CDR3 size: 16 residues. Germline loops: CDR1 SGHAT, CDR2 FQNNGV. J lost 0 bases, V lost 4 bases, and 6 bases had no gene match. DNA of the CDR3: TGTGCCAGCAGCTCGGGGACAGGGAGGGCTAACTATGGCTACACCTTC. Translation gives CASSSGTGRANYGYTF.

V usage is TRBV7-9 and J usage is TRBJ1-5; D gene unclear. Looked up from germline, CDR1 is SEHNR and CDR2 is FQNEAQ (reference sequence). The V gene lost 1 base and the J gene lost 0 bases, with 4 bases spanning the gap. CDR3 length: 14 amino acids. The CDR3 nucleotides read TGTGCCAGCAGCTTAGTGGGTAGCAATCAGCCCCAGCATTTT. This encodes CASSLVGSNQPQHF.

V usage is TRBV14 and J usage is TRBJ2-1; a weak D match, TRBD2 (5 bases). V dropped 0 bases and J dropped 0 bases, with 6 bases sitting between them. CDR1 is SGHDN, CDR2 FVKESK, per germline. This CDR3 region has 15 residues. CDR3 nucleotide sequence: TGTGCCAGCAGCCAAGATCGGGGCTCCTACAATGAGCAGTTCTTC. The encoded protein is CASSQDRGSYNEQFF.

This chain uses TRBV6-1 with TRBJ1-3; D is perhaps TRBD1 (5 bases). The V gene lost 1 base and the J gene lost 8 bases, with 12 bases spanning the gap. From germline, CDR1 is MNHNS and CDR2 SASEGT. The CDR3 consists of 14 residues. The CDR3 reads CASSEGAGRDTIYF. Here the CDR3 DNA reads TGTGCCAGCAGTGAAGGGGCAGGGAGGGACACCATATATTTT.

As DNA, the CDR3 is TGTGCCAGCAGTGAACCTTCCGCCGGGGACACTGAAGCTTTCTTT. Translating gives CASSEPSAGDTEAFF. The gene calls are TRBV25-1 and TRBJ1-1, with D unclear. CDR1 MGHDK and CDR2 SYGVNS come from the germline V gene. The CDR3 is made up of 15 amino acids. V was cut by 2 bases and J by 3 bases, with 13 bases left in between. The variable domain in full, completed from reference TRBV25-1 and TRBJ1-1, reads EADIYQTPRYLVIGTGKKITLECSQTMGHDKMYWYQQDPGMELHLIHYSYGVNSTEKGDLSSESTVSRIRTEHFPLTLESARPSHTSQYLCASSEPSAGDTEAFFGQGTRLTVV.

The V and J genes are TRBV7-9 and TRBJ1-6, with D possibly TRBD1 on 6 matching bases. The CDR3 has 16 residues. CDR1 and CDR2 from the germline V gene are SEHNR and FQNEAQ (reference sequence). The ends were cut back, 3 bases at V and 3 bases at J, with 12 bases in the middle. Here the CDR3 reads CASSFDRFHYNSPLHF. DNA of the CDR3: TGTGCCAGCAGCTTCGACAGGTTCCACTATAATTCACCCCTCCACTTT. Using reference TRBV7-9 and TRBJ1-6 for the parts outside the CDR3, the full variable domain is DTGVSQNPRHKITKRGQNVTFRCDPISEHNRLYWYRQTLGQGPEFLTYFQNEAQLEKSRLLSDRFSAERPKGSFSTLEIQRTEQGDSAMYLCASSFDRFHYNSPLHFGNGTRLTVT.

This clone came up once. V is TRBV19 and J is TRBJ1-5; no firm D call. The CDR3 is 14 residues long. Trimming cost V 8 bases and J 0 bases, with 11 bases left between them. CDR1 is LNHDA, CDR2 SQIVND, per germline (reference sequence). CDR3 coding DNA: TGTGCCAGTGGCAACTTCTATAGCAATCAGCCCCAGCATTTT. Translated: CASGNFYSNQPQHF.

This clone occurred a few times. The genes are TRBV18 and TRBJ1-4; D ambiguous. The CDR3 is 15 amino acids. Trimming removed 3 bases from V and 8 bases from J, with 16 bases in between. Germline values: CDR1 KGHSH, CDR2 LQKENI. CDR3 protein: CASSPPAGSGEKLFF. CDR3 in DNA: TGTGCCAGCTCACCCCCCGCGGGAAGTGGCGAAAAACTGTTTTTT. The full variable domain, in which reference TRBV18 and TRBJ1-4 provide the parts outside the CDR3, is NAGVMQNPRHLVRRRGQEARLRCSPMKGHSHVYWYRQLPEEGLKFMVYLQKENIIDESGMPKERFSAEFPKEGPSILRIQQVVRGDSAAYFCASSPPAGSGEKLFFGSGTQLSVL.

The CDR3 sequence is CASRPYMNTEAFF. The CDR3, as DNA: TGTGCCAGCAGACCCTACATGAACACTGAAGCTTTCTTT. The rearrangement uses TRBV12-3 or TRBV12-4 and TRBJ1-1, with unresolved D. The CDR3 spans 13 residues. V lost 6 bases and J lost 0, with 8 bases in between.

The chain employs TRBV5-4 and TRBJ2-5; D call uncertain. The germline V gene encodes CDR1 SGHNT and CDR2 YYREEE (reference sequence). Trimming took off 3 bases at V and 5 bases at J, with 14 bases between the two ends. CDR3 length: 14 amino acids. CDR3 DNA: TGTGCCAGCAGCTACGGCCAATTGGCGGAGACCCAGTACTTC. Translation: CASSYGQLAETQYF. Drawing the rest from reference TRBV5-4 and TRBJ2-5, the complete variable domain is ETGVTQSPTHLIKTRGQQVTLRCSSQSGHNTVSWYQQALGQGPQFIFQYYREEENGRGNFPPRFSGLQFPNYSSELNVNALELDDSALYLCASSYGQLAETQYFGPGTRLLVL.

This chain uses TRBV5-1 with TRBJ2-7; tentatively, D is TRBD1 (6 bases). The CDR3 extends over 16 amino acids. V gave up 0 bases and J gave up 0 bases, with 13 bases separating them. Germline assignment: CDR1 SGHRS and CDR2 YFSETQ. CDR3 nucleotide sequence: TGCGCCAGCAGCTTGGGACAGGCCGTTACCTCCTACGAGCAGTACTTC. This translates into CASSLGQAVTSYEQYF.